This paragraph covers one T cell receptor beta chain sequence. The antigen it binds to is not known. Per-base qualities were not stored, and no clone one base away is much larger. Libraries came from the immunoSEQ multiplex PCR assay. The multiplex PCR relied on a mix of 60 forward primers for TCR Vbeta segments and 13 reverse primers for TCR Jbeta segments. Amplification of the CDR3 region of rearranged TCR beta genes was performed with a multiplex PCR assay on genomic DNA. The amplified TCR beta libraries were sequenced on the Illumina HiSeq System as 87-base-pair reads. The study's processing was this. Across the 500 to 700 repertoires, a later analysis counted approximately 83 million unique TCR beta chains, 8.5 million to 12 million of which were shared by at least two donors. A nearest-neighbor algorithm error-corrected the raw reads and collapsed the reads into unique sequences, merging closely related sequences to remove PCR and sequencing errors. CDR3 sequences were aligned to IMGT reference sequences to assign V, D and J gene segments. For a sequence to be retained, a match of at least six nucleotides was required to both a V gene segment and a J gene segment. Rearrangements were classified as productive when the CDR3 lacked stop codons and remained in frame with V and J, and all other rearrangements were classified as non-productive. Following IMGT convention, CDR3 was defined as the stretch from the second conserved V-encoded cysteine to the conserved J-encoded phenylalanine. In an earlier analysis of some 550 of the donors, sequences lacking an unambiguous match to a single V gene segment were excluded. An earlier analysis of just under 600 of the donors called V segments functional above 56.7% productive rearrangements and segregating when the between-donor standard deviation exceeded 5%. To diagnose cytomegalovirus status from the catalog of TCR beta chain sequences, a statistical classification framework was built. In a later analysis, TCR nucleotide sequences were compared against IMGT/GENE-DB human TR gene sequences so that V and J genes could be assigned. The TCRdist pipeline was used in a later analysis to assign CDR3 sequences and most-parsimonious VDJ recombination scenarios. A later analysis defined each TCR beta chain by its CDR3 amino acid sequence plus V-gene family, and excluded reads lacking a unique V-gene family. In a later analysis, approximately 640 highly shared, low-generation-probability nucleotide sequences were removed to address suspected cross-contamination and a sequencing artifact. In a later analysis, a clonal expansion index for each public chain was calculated from normalized within-repertoire ranks of inferred template counts. In a later analysis, generation probabilities were computed with a VDJ recombination model fitted to out-of-frame rearrangements, and the resulting probabilities were checked against IGoR. In a later analysis, hypergeometric tests were used to score TCR-TCR, TCR-HLA and TCR-CMV co-occurrence, with a repertoire-size bias correction applied to TCR pairs. A later analysis estimated false discovery rates by permuting HLA or CMV assignments 20 times. In a later analysis, co-occurring TCRs were grouped using DBSCAN, and TCRdist sequence similarity was added for clustering within HLA-allele-positive subsets. For co-occurrence clustering, repertoires with fewer than 30,000 or more than 120,000 public chains were excluded, along with about five repertoires with anomalous nucleotide sharing. TCRdb obtained this table from immuneACCESS and retained in-frame rearrangements with V and J assigned. These tables miss some clones; where compared with another copy, unresolved V genes account for less than half of the shortfall, and the remainder is unexplained. The V and J calls and clone size come from that table; D and trimming were worked out from the DNA. In all, the sample holds 76,000 or so clones, and about 78% of those were seen once. The top ten clonotypes cover 8% to 9% of the sample.

The CDR3 spans 16 residues, from the cysteine through the phenylalanine. Of the read, only the CDR3 DNA is kept; its 48 bases are in frame from base 1. The V and J ends are trimmed by 0 bases and 0 bases, leaving 12 bases between them. Based on the germline V gene (reference sequence), the CDR1 and CDR2 sequences are GTSNPN and SVGIG. This sample is part of a study of cytomegalovirus exposure and HLA in healthy donors (TCRdb year 2017). Concerning the study at large: An earlier analysis of some 600 of the donors reported 276 Gb of sequence data and approximately 120 million unique TCR beta sequences obtained from about 200 million T cells. An early release covering 500 to 750 HLA-typed donors comprised about 320 gigabases of sequencing data and 85 million to 100 million unique TCR sequences. Of the 350 to 450 genotyped donors, around 81% fell in the genetic ancestry cluster associated with self-reported Caucasian donors. The aim of the study was to test whether cataloging public T cell receptors could identify signatures of past pathogen exposure. The study used immunosequencing to profile the T cell repertoires of under 700 subjects and linked those repertoires to cytomegalovirus serostatus. In addition to the first cohort of hundreds of subjects, a separate validation cohort of approximately 130 different subjects was used. To predict cytomegalovirus infection status, the study brought together high-throughput TCR immunosequencing, statistical association of individual TCRs with disease status, and machine learning. A later analysis re-examined previously published TCR beta repertoires from more than 650 donors and added high-resolution HLA genotyping to investigate patterns of TCR occurrence. Rather than using new phenotypic data, the later analysis identified candidate immune exposures from TCR beta sequences and from how often those sequences occurred across donors. An earlier analysis of fewer than 750 of the donors used high-throughput TCR beta sequencing to judge whether each TCR beta V gene segment behaved as functional or pseudogenic. Donor age, sex, ethnicity and CMV serostatus were compiled together with the repertoire data. In a later genetic analysis, genome-wide SNP genotypes for about 55% of the 666 donors were used, and that subset was treated as a discovery cohort. Every discovery cohort repertoire had been produced on one sequencing platform. HLA typing included class I and class II loci at four-digit resolution. Typing coverage differed by locus: A, B, C, DRB1 and DQB1 were typed in roughly 620-630 donors, DQA1 in 522, DPA1 in around 580, and DPB1 in just under 490. Several DR-DQ haplotypes were handled as single units for association and clustering because linkage in the cohort was strong. Among 398 genotyped donors of the cohort, an average of about 240,000 unique TCR beta nucleotide sequences were sequenced per donor, roughly 18% of them non-productive. The paper as a whole reports these results and caveats: According to the authors, the approach could potentially be generalized to other disease states and immunological phenotypes. This cohort had only TCR beta chains sequenced, and the lack of alpha or paired-chain data limited which features could be detected. A further reported finding was that TCR beta sequences accurately predicted the HLA-A and HLA-B alleles for most subjects in the first cohort. A later genetic analysis associated a missense DCLRE1C variant with V-gene and J-gene trimming of TCR beta chains, and an independent cohort replicated the association. A later analysis found that HLA-associated TCR beta chains were more clonally expanded and had lower generation probabilities than equally common non-associated chains. The 87-base-pair reads could not distinguish some IMGT-functional V segments, including TRBV6-2 and TRBV6-3, so those segments were excluded. Because HLA typing was unavailable for some donors at each locus, only the typed subset was used in association tests. In a later genetic analysis, fewer N-insertions in productive TCRs were reported among donors in an Asian-associated ancestry cluster than the roughly 640-donor mean. In a later analysis, 16,951 TCR beta sequences were associated with specific HLA alleles at a false discovery rate of 0.05. Across donors, most TCR sequences were observed very rarely, whereas some public TCRs were present in many individuals. Roughly uniform sequencing depth across donors was assumed in presence/absence analyses, although this assumption may not hold. Broadly in line with IMGT annotations, most TCR beta V segments showed up in productive rearrangements about 87% or about 30% of the time in an earlier analysis of some 590 of the donors. Approximately 18 rarely observed V segments, including chromosome 9 orphons, were excluded from the earlier analysis of a few hundred of the donors because counts were too low. Cytomegalovirus status was reported to be diagnosed by the classifier with high specificity and sensitivity in both the original and validation cohorts. The study listed 150 to 200 TCR beta chains as associated with cytomegalovirus. Most CMV-associated TCR beta chains appeared to be HLA-restricted in a later analysis, and the HLA associations seemed to be driven largely by CMV exposure. The sequencing pipeline was judged likely to have produced a cluster of highly shared sequence variants as a technical artifact. A later analysis found that TCR association rates varied across HLA loci, with DRB1 alleles showing the most associated TCRs and HLA-C alleles the fewest. Assigning TCR associations to individual alleles was difficult when HLA alleles, especially DR and DQ, strongly co-occurred. The only immune exposure information available for the cohort was CMV serostatus. In vitro tests confirmed that a few of the cytomegalovirus-associated TCR beta chains recognize cytomegalovirus antigens. A later analysis reported that several top co-occurrence clusters appeared linked to parvovirus B19, influenza, CMV and Epstein-Barr virus. Correlated functional status among segregating V segments might reflect linkage disequilibrium, but an unknown experimental factor could not be ruled out.

The cohort consisted of fewer than 700 healthy bone marrow donors. At the time of sampling, every cohort member was nominally healthy, though immune exposures that went unrecorded were likely present. The donor was CMV seropositive and belonged to the group of 250 to 350 seropositive cohort members. A peripheral blood sample was provided by each donor, and peripheral blood mononuclear cells were used for TCR beta sequencing. Genomic DNA extraction from the blood cell samples was performed with the Qiagen DNeasy Blood Extraction Kit. This TCR was recovered from a woman aged 40 to 49 in good health and CMV-seropositive. The sequenced sample was PBMCs. The rearrangement combines TRBV30 with TRBJ1-3; TRBD1 could be the D gene, as 5 bases match. The CDR3 loop reads CAWSVVQGLSGNTIYF. DNA sequence: TGTGCCTGGAGTGTAGTTCAGGGCCTCTCTGGAAACACCATATATTTT.